Detailed here is one T cell receptor beta chain. The record originates from a study of blood T cell repertoires in COVID-19. This CDR3 spans 15 amino acids. Germline V CDR1 and CDR2: SGHTA, FQGTGA. The V and J ends lost 5 bases and 4 bases, in that order; junction bases with no gene match: 10. Data came from immunoSEQ multiplex PCR; TCRdb stores just in-frame clones and leaves some out. The data hold about 380,000 clones, with around nine tenths observed a single time. Sequencing was carried out using PBMCs or T cells enriched from blood (not recorded which). The V call is TRBV7-3, the J call TRBJ2-5, with TRBD2 matching 7 bases. The receptor was isolated from a woman aged 18 to 35 who had recovered from COVID-19. In DNA form, the CDR3 reads TGTGCCAGCAGCATCTCCAGGGAGCGGGGAGAGACCCAGTACTTC. Protein: CASSISRERGETQYF.